The next 23 T cell receptor beta chains were all read from a single sample in a study of Ad26.COV2.S vaccination and SARS-CoV-2 variants. Sequencing was performed with immunoSEQ multiplex PCR; in TCRdb, only in-frame clones are kept and a portion is missing. The sample shows around 340,000 clones, around 89% of them seen only once. Treatment of the sample: over 15 received Ad26.COV2.S at low or high dose, single or two shots; 5 received placebo; per-sample allocation not given. Material that was analyzed had been drawn on day 63 after the first vaccine or placebo injection. Here the sequenced sample was peripheral blood, taken in a trial of Ad26.COV2.S vaccine versus placebo. The receptors come from a person aged 18-60 years who received the Ad26.COV2.S COVID-19 vaccine or a placebo.

The V gene is TRBV5-4, the J gene TRBJ2-3; 14 bases line up with TRBD2. With 0 bases clipped from V and 3 bases from J, the junction kept 3 bases outside the gene matches. This CDR3 is built from 17 residues. Per germline, CDR1 SGHNT and CDR2 YYREEE (reference sequence). The CDR3 region is CASSLEGLAGGTDTQYF. CDR3 DNA: TGTGCCAGCAGCTTGGAAGGACTAGCGGGAGGAACAGATACGCAGTATTTT.

This clone was counted a few times. The sample holds other DNA sequences that translate to the same CDR3. The chain carries TRBV7-3 and TRBJ2-3, with D perhaps being TRBD1 or TRBD2 (5 bases each). Germline V gene data show CDR1 as SGHTA and CDR2 as FQGTGA. The CDR3 contains 14 residues. V gave up 5 bases and J gave up 2 bases, with 11 bases separating them. This CDR3 is CASSPGTVTDTQYF. CDR3 nucleotides: TGTGCCAGCAGCCCCGGGACCGTCACAGATACGCAGTATTTT.

The chain employs TRBV3-1 (or the pseudogene TRBV3-2) and TRBJ1-6; 7 nucleotides align to TRBD1. V dropped 4 bases and J dropped 8; count of bases not matched to a gene: 8. The CDR3 length is 15 residues. Germline CDR1 and CDR2: LGHDT and YNNKEL (reference sequence). Here the CDR3 reads CASSLLDRVDSPLHF. As DNA, the CDR3 is TGTGCCAGCAGCCTGCTCGACAGGGTGGATTCACCCCTCCACTTT.

The chain uses TRBV3-1 (or the pseudogene TRBV3-2) and TRBJ1-1; TRBD1 matches 8 bases. Losses at the gene ends were 3 bases for V and 2 bases for J; bases not matched to a gene: 5. Germline V lookup: CDR1 LGHDT, CDR2 YNNKEL (reference sequence). The CDR3 is 15 amino acids. The chain's CDR3 is CASSHPDRANTEAFF. The CDR3 nucleotides are TGTGCCAGCAGCCACCCGGACAGGGCCAACACTGAAGCTTTCTTT.

V and J are TRBV11-2 and TRBJ2-7; either TRBD1 or TRBD2 may fit D (5 bases each). Germline V gene data show CDR1 as SGHAT and CDR2 as FQNNGV. CDR3 length: 17 amino acids. The V end lost 0 bases, the J end lost 3 bases, and 18 bases lay between the germline ends. The CDR3 DNA reads TGTGCCAGCAGCTTAGAGTGGGACGACGGACTGTACTACGAGCAGTACTTC. Protein: CASSLEWDDGLYYEQYF. The whole variable domain, remainder taken from reference TRBV11-2 and TRBJ2-7, is EAGVAQSPRYKIIEKRQSVAFWCNPISGHATLYWYQQILGQGPKLLIQFQNNGVVDDSQLPKDRFSAERLKGVDSTLKIQPAKLEDSAVYLCASSLEWDDGLYYEQYFGPGTRLTVT.

Turning to this clone: The same CDR3 also results from other DNA sequences found in this sample. J is TRBJ1-2 and V is TRBV11-2, with D unclear. Germline lookup yields CDR1 SGHAT and CDR2 FQNNGV. This CDR3 contains 13 residues. Trimming shortened V by 1 base and J by 4 bases, and 7 bases separated the two germline ends. Written as DNA, the CDR3 is TGTGCCAGCAGCTTAGCAGGAGCCTATGGCTACACCTTC. Amino acid sequence: CASSLAGAYGYTF.

V is TRBV28 and J is TRBJ2-7, with TRBD1 matching over 9 bases. The CDR3 length is 16 residues. Germline-derived CDR1 and CDR2 are MDHEN and SYDVKM. V lost 4 bases to trimming and J lost 3 bases; unmatched junction nucleotides: 10. DNA for the CDR3: TGTGCCAGCAGTTCCACAGGGGGCGCAGGGGTCTACGAGCAGTACTTC. Protein sequence: CASSSTGGAGVYEQYF.

This clone was recorded once. The gene calls are TRBV28 and TRBJ2-2, with D uncertain. Germline CDR1 reads MDHEN; CDR2 reads SYDVKM. The V end lost 4 bases, the J end lost 4 bases, and 16 bases lay between the germline ends. This CDR3 comprises 16 residues. The CDR3 region is CASSSENVLSTGELFF. The CDR3 coding sequence is TGTGCCAGCAGTTCTGAGAACGTGTTAAGCACCGGGGAGCTGTTTTTT.

The chain combines TRBV28 with TRBJ2-7, with D possibly being TRBD1 or TRBD2 (7 bases each). This CDR3 spans 16 amino acids. V lost 1 base and J lost 0, with 13 bases in between. Germline loops: CDR1 MDHEN, CDR2 SYDVKM. The CDR3 is CASSLFQGGSSYEQYF. CDR3 nucleotide sequence: TGTGCCAGCAGTTTATTTCAGGGGGGGAGCTCCTACGAGCAGTACTTC.

The rearrangement joins TRBV4-3 to TRBJ1-3; D not certain. V was shortened by 0 bases and J by 4 bases, with 4 bases between the two germline ends. The CDR3 runs to 13 residues. From germline, CDR1 is LGHNA and CDR2 YSLEER. The CDR3 sequence: CASSQDEGNTIYF. DNA for the CDR3: TGCGCCAGCAGCCAAGATGAGGGAAACACCATATATTTT.

This sequence joins TRBV3-1 (or the pseudogene TRBV3-2) and TRBJ2-7; 8 bases align to TRBD2. Germline loops: CDR1 LGHDT, CDR2 YNNKEL (reference sequence). V gave up 0 bases and J gave up 0 bases; unmatched junction bases: 1. The CDR3 extends over 15 amino acids. The CDR3 reads CASSQDLAGSYEQYF. CDR3 DNA sequence: TGTGCCAGCAGCCAAGATCTAGCGGGCTCCTACGAGCAGTACTTC.

The chain joins TRBV27 to TRBJ2-7; 10 nucleotides align to TRBD1. Germline V gene sequence: CDR1 MNHEY, CDR2 SMNVEV (reference sequence). The CDR3 has 15 residues. Trimming cost V 4 bases and J 6 bases; bases outside gene matches: 9. The CDR3 nucleotides read TGTGCCAGCAGTTCCCCGGGACAGGGGCGGCCCGAGCAGTACTTC. This gives the protein CASSSPGQGRPEQYF.

The chain employs TRBV10-3 and TRBJ2-1; tentatively, D is TRBD1 (5 bases). This CDR3 region has 14 residues. Germline assignment: CDR1 ENHRY and CDR2 SYGVKD. V lost 3 bases to trimming and J lost 3 bases, with 9 bases between them. CDR3 sequence: CAISDVDNYNEQFF. CDR3 DNA sequence: TGTGCCATCAGTGACGTGGACAACTACAATGAGCAGTTCTTC.

The chain is built from TRBV13 and TRBJ1-2; TRBD1 agrees at 10 bases. The CDR3 runs to 13 residues. The junction had 3 bases not matched to a gene; V was cut back by 5 bases and J by 6 bases. Looked up from germline, CDR1 is PRHDT and CDR2 is FYEKMQ (reference sequence). The CDR3 spells CASSRQGAHGYTF. The CDR3 DNA is TGTGCCAGCAGCCGACAGGGGGCGCATGGCTACACCTTC. The whole variable domain, remainder taken from reference TRBV13 and TRBJ1-2, is AAGVIQSPRHLIKEKRETATLKCYPIPRHDTVYWYQQGPGQDPQFLISFYEKMQSDKGSIPDRFSAQQFSDYHSELNMSSLELGDSALYFCASSRQGAHGYTFGSGTRLTVV.

This chain joins TRBV19 and TRBJ1-2; 7 bases agree with TRBD1. CDR3 size: 19 residues. In germline, CDR1 is LNHDA, CDR2 SQIVND (reference sequence). Trimming removed 1 base from V and 8 bases from J; junction bases left unmatched: 22. CDR3 amino acids: CASSIGLLQGPGKNRGYTF. DNA for the CDR3: TGTGCCAGTAGTATAGGGCTTCTACAGGGGCCAGGGAAGAATCGCGGCTACACCTTC.

V gene TRBV2 combines with J gene TRBJ2-5; D possibly corresponds to TRBD1 (5 bases). From germline, CDR1 is SNHLY and CDR2 FYNNEI. The CDR3 contains 15 residues. V shed 2 bases and J shed 1 base, with 11 bases lying between them. As DNA, the CDR3 is TGTGCCAGCAGTGAATCCGACAGATTCCAAGAGACCCAGTACTTC. Protein product: CASSESDRFQETQYF.

The chain uses TRBV5-1 and TRBJ1-2; no clear D gene. CDR1 is SGHRS, CDR2 YFSETQ, per germline. Trimming pared 4 bases from V and 4 bases from J, leaving 17 bases between. This CDR3 is 15 amino acids long. The CDR3 protein is CASSPTLQTPYGYTF. For the CDR3, the DNA is TGCGCCAGCAGCCCTACTCTTCAAACTCCCTATGGCTACACCTTC.

The chain links TRBV30 to TRBJ1-5, with D perhaps TRBD1 (5 bases). Trimming took off 1 base at V and 3 bases at J, with 13 bases between the two ends. This CDR3 has 15 amino acids. Per germline, CDR1 GTSNPN and CDR2 SVGIG (reference sequence). CDR3 sequence reads: CAWSGKGLNNQPQHF. The CDR3 bases are TGTGCCTGGAGTGGGAAGGGGCTGAACAATCAGCCCCAGCATTTT.

This clone appeared a single time. J is TRBJ1-4 and V is TRBV2; 8 bases are shared with TRBD1. The CDR3 covers 14 residues. V dropped 7 bases and J dropped 3; count of bases not matched to a gene: 4. Germline V CDR1 and CDR2: SNHLY, FYNNEI. As DNA, the CDR3 is TGTGCCAGCACCAGACAGGGGTCTAATGAAAAACTGTTTTTT. Its protein is CASTRQGSNEKLFF.

The chain is built from TRBV13 and TRBJ2-1; no clear D. The V end was cut by 5 bases, the J end by 6 bases, with 17 bases between. Looked up from germline, CDR1 is PRHDT and CDR2 is FYEKMQ (reference sequence). The CDR3 has 15 amino acids. The CDR3 region is CASSGRRAIGNEQFF. In nucleotides, the CDR3 is TGTGCCAGCAGCGGCCGACGGGCGATTGGCAATGAGCAGTTCTTC.

The chain recombines TRBV10-3 with TRBJ2-5, with D unresolved. V was clipped by 0 bases and J by 2 bases, with 10 bases between them. This CDR3 contains 15 residues. Germline V lookup: CDR1 ENHRY, CDR2 SYGVKD. The CDR3 here is CAISESPGLQETQYF. The CDR3 coding sequence is TGTGCCATCAGTGAGTCCCCGGGCCTTCAAGAGACCCAGTACTTC.

The chain is built from TRBV18 and TRBJ2-3; possible D gene TRBD2, 6 bases. CDR1 and CDR2 from the germline V gene are KGHSH and LQKENI. The CDR3 has 15 residues. Trimming cost V 6 bases and J 4 bases, with 17 bases left between them. CDR3 sequence: CASSAFGGAPDTQYF. In DNA, the CDR3 is TGTGCCAGCTCGGCGTTCGGGGGAGCGCCAGATACGCAGTATTTT.

The V call is TRBV6-1, the J call TRBJ1-5; TRBD1 is a possible D gene (5 bases). This CDR3 region has 15 residues. Per germline, CDR1 MNHNS and CDR2 SASEGT. Trimming left V 1 base short and J 6 bases short, with 13 bases between. As DNA, the CDR3 is TGTGCCAGCAGTGAAGGGGAGGAGGGGTCTCAGCCCCAGCATTTT. Protein sequence: CASSEGEEGSQPQHF.